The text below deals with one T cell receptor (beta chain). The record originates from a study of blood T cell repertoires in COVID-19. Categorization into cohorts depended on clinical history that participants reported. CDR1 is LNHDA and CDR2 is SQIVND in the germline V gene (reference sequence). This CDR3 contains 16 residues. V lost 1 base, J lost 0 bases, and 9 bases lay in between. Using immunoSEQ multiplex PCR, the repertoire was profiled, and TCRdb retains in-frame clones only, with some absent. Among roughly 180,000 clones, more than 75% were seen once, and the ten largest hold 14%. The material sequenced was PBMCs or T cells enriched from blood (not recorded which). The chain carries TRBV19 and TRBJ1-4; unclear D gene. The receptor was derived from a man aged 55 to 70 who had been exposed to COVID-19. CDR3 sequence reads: CASSIGGRATNEKLFF. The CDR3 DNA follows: TGTGCCAGTAGTATAGGAGGTCGTGCAACTAATGAAAAACTGTTTTTT.